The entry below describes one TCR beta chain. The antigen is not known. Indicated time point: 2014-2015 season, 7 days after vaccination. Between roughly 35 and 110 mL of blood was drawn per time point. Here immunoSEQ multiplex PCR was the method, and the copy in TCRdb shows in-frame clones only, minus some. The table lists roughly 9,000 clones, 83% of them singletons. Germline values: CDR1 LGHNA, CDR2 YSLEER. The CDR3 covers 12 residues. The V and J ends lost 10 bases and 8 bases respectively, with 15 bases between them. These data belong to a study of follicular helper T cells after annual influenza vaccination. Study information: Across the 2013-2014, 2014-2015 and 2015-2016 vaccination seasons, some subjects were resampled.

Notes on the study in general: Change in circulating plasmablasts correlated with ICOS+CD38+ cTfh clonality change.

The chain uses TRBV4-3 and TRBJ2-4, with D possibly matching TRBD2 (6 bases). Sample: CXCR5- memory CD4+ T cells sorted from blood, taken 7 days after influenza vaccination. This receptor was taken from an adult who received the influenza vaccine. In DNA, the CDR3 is TGCGCCAACGCCCCGGGGGTGGACATTCAGTACTTC. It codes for CANAPGVDIQYF.